This T cell receptor beta chain stems from a study of T cell clonality in common variable immunodeficiency. This clone showed up many times. The observed sequence ends 3 residues before the CDR3 terminus, with the missing tail filled in from the germline J gene. Method: immunoSEQ multiplex PCR; TCRdb's copy keeps in-frame clones and lacks some. The repertoire consists of tens of thousands of clones, none detected only once. The CDR3 is 15 residues long. Germline CDR1 MNHEY, CDR2 SVGEGT. V dropped 6 bases and J dropped 5; count of bases not matched to a gene: 11. This TCR was recovered from a person aged 18 to 69 in good health. Sequencing input: peripheral blood mononuclear cells. The V call is TRBV6-2 or TRBV6-3, the J call TRBJ2-7, with TRBD2 matching 9 bases. The part of the CDR3 DNA that was read is TGTGCCAGCAGACCTACCAGCGGGAGGAAGCACGAG. Amino acids: CASRPTSGRKHE. The CDR3 as a whole reads CASRPTSGRKHEQYF.